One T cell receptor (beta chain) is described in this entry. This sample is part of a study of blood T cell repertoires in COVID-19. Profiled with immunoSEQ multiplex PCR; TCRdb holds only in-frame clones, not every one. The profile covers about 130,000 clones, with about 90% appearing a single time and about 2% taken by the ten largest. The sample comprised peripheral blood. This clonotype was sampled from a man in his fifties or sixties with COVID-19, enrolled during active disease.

DNA for the CDR3: TGTGCCAGCAGTTTAGGACAGGCAACCGGGGAGCTGTTTTTT. As protein: CASSLGQATGELFF. This chain links TRBV28 with TRBJ2-2; 7 bases are a match to TRBD1. CDR1 and CDR2 (germline): MDHEN, SYDVKM. There are 14 residues in the CDR3. V shed 2 bases, J shed 5 bases, and the junction held 2 bases outside the gene matches.